This T cell receptor (beta chain) was recorded in a study of blood T cell repertoires in COVID-19. About the research overall: Whether acute or convalescent, the COVID-19 samples came from the United States, Italy and Spain. T cells, B-cell-depleted T cells, or PBMCs provided the cDNA or gDNA that served as material.

This CDR3 region has 11 residues. V was clipped by 5 bases and J by 9 bases, with 5 bases between them. Looked up from germline, CDR1 is SGHTA and CDR2 is FQGTGA. Participant-given clinical history determined each cohort assignment. As originally analysed: Amplifying reference gene primers gave estimates of nucleated cell counts. The assay was immunoSEQ multiplex PCR, and TCRdb's table has in-frame clones only and misses some. The V and J calls and clone size come from that table; D and trimming were worked out from the DNA. The sample consists of about 400,000 clones, roughly 85% of them appearing once.

This chain uses TRBV7-3 with TRBJ1-6; D remains ambiguous. This receptor was obtained from a young woman with acute COVID-19. The sample consisted of PBMCs or T cells enriched from blood (not recorded which). CDR3 coding DNA: TGTGCCAGCAGCCCTTCTTCACCCCTCCACTTT. Its translation is CASSPSSPLHF.